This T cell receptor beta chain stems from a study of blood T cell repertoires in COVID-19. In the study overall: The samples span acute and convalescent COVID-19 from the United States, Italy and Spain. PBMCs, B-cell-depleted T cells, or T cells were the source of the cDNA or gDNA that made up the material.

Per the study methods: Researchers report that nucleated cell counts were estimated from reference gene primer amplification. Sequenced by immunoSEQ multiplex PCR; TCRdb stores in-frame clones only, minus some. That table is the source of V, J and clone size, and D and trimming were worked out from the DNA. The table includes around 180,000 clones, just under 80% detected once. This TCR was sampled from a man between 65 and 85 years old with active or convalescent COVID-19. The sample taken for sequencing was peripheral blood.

DNA for the CDR3: TGTGCCAGCAGTTTACGGTCAGATACGCAGTATTTT. Protein: CASSLRSDTQYF. The chain uses TRBV12-3 or TRBV12-4 and TRBJ2-3; no definite D call. V was cut by 2 bases and J by 4 bases, with 4 bases left in between. This CDR3 region has 12 residues.